This is a list of T cell receptor beta chains from one sample in a study of OX40 agonist ivuxolimab in advanced cancers. Produced via immunoSEQ multiplex PCR; TCRdb's table is partial and in-frame only. This table holds roughly 76,000 clones, 88% found once. Sequencing used CD4+ or CD8+ T cells sorted from blood, obtained in a trial of the OX40 agonist ivuxolimab. These receptors all stem from an adult with an advanced solid tumor such as melanoma, head and neck, liver or kidney cancer. Each CDR3 is given with its conserved first and last residue. D genes are given only for firm matches. Expanded clones get a size class; other rows say once, few or many, or leave the size out.

V	D	size	J	CDR3	DNA
TRBV7-3	TRBD2	-	TRBJ2-2	CASSSNPSGNTGELFF	TGTGCCAGCAGCTCCAACCCTAGCGGGAACACCGGGGAGCTGTTTTTT
TRBV5-1	-	few	TRBJ2-1	CASNQNYNEQFF	TGCGCCAGCAATCAAAACTACAATGAGCAGTTCTTC
TRBV27	TRBD1	-	TRBJ2-7	CASSLSGTEYYEQYF	TGTGCCAGCAGTTTATCGGGGACAGAGTACTACGAGCAGTACTTC
TRBV11-3	-	few	TRBJ2-1	CASSLEEGYNEQFF	TGTGCCAGCAGCTTAGAAGAGGGTTACAATGAGCAGTTCTTC
TRBV2	TRBD1	-	TRBJ1-1	CATSRDRDEAFF	TGTGCCACAAGCCGGGACAGGGATGAAGCTTTCTTT
TRBV4-1	-	-	TRBJ2-7	CASSQGPTSSYEQYF	TGCGCCAGCAGCCAAGGGCCCACGAGCTCCTACGAGCAGTACTTC
TRBV7-9	-	-	TRBJ1-4	CASSLVTGNEKLFF	TGTGCCAGCAGCCTAGTGACGGGTAATGAAAAACTGTTTTTT
TRBV7-9	-	-	TRBJ1-2	CASSPVLTGTYGYTF	TGTGCCAGCAGCCCCGTTTTAACAGGAACCTATGGCTACACCTTC
TRBV2	TRBD2	-	TRBJ2-3	CASSVAGGPTDTQYF	TGTGCCAGCAGCGTAGCGGGAGGGCCCACAGATACGCAGTATTTT
TRBV5-1	-	-	TRBJ2-2	CASSLVGGSVGELFF	TGCGCCAGCAGCTTGGTCGGGGGCTCGGTCGGGGAGCTGTTTTTT
TRBV10-1	TRBD1	-	TRBJ1-1	CASRRDRGTTEAFF	TGCGCCAGCAGAAGGGACAGGGGGACCACTGAAGCTTTCTTT
TRBV5-5	-	-	TRBJ1-5	CASSPDSNQPQHF	TGTGCCAGCAGCCCAGATAGCAATCAGCCCCAGCATTTT
TRBV30	-	-	TRBJ1-1	CAWSLRVDTEAFF	TGTGCCTGGAGTCTCAGGGTGGACACTGAAGCTTTCTTT
TRBV25-1	-	-	TRBJ1-1	CASKGGMNTEAFF	TGTGCCAGCAAGGGGGGGATGAACACTGAAGCTTTCTTT
TRBV6-5	TRBD1	-	TRBJ1-6	CATRTQSGGGSPLHF	TGTGCCACCAGAACTCAATCAGGGGGAGGCTCACCCCTCCACTTT
TRBV18	TRBD2	-	TRBJ2-5	CASSPPLAGQKTQYF	TGTGCCAGCTCACCACCTCTAGCGGGACAGAAGACCCAGTACTTC
TRBV4-1	TRBD1	once	TRBJ1-1	CASSQERTGTLRTEAFF	TGCGCCAGCAGCCAAGAACGGACAGGGACGCTAAGAACTGAAGCTTTCTTT
TRBV4-1	-	-	TRBJ1-6	CASSQDGRVSSPLHF	TGCGCCAGCAGCCAAGATGGCAGGGTGAGTTCACCCCTCCACTTT
TRBV11-2	-	-	TRBJ1-2	CASSTPNRRSVGYGYTF	TGTGCCAGCAGTACCCCTAATCGGCGGAGCGTTGGCTATGGCTACACCTTC
TRBV6-1	TRBD2	-	TRBJ2-7	CASSELGGSSYEQYF	TGTGCCAGCAGTGAGTTGGGGGGGAGCTCCTACGAGCAGTACTTC
TRBV18	TRBD2	-	TRBJ2-3	CASSPSAGDTDTQYF	TGTGCCAGCTCACCCTCGGCGGGAGACACAGATACGCAGTATTTT
TRBV11-2	-	-	TRBJ2-5	CASSRASASREETQYF	TGTGCCAGCAGCCGAGCTAGCGCCTCCAGGGAAGAGACCCAGTACTTC
TRBV4-2	TRBD1	-	TRBJ1-2	CASSLDRDLGYTF	TGTGCCAGCAGCCTGGACAGGGATCTTGGCTACACCTTC
TRBV11-3	TRBD1	-	TRBJ1-2	CASSLVQGGLGYTF	TGTGCCAGCAGCTTAGTCCAAGGGGGCCTTGGCTACACCTTC
TRBV6-1	-	-	TRBJ1-1	CASSDQGGIEAFF	TGTGCCAGCAGTGACCAGGGAGGGATTGAAGCTTTCTTT
TRBV30	TRBD2	-	TRBJ2-5	CAWNAGGGETQYF	TGTGCCTGGAACGCGGGAGGCGGGGAGACCCAGTACTTC
TRBV28	TRBD1	-	TRBJ1-5	CASSLGGTGNAQPQHF	TGTGCCAGCAGTTTAGGAGGGACAGGGAACGCCCAGCCCCAGCATTTT
TRBV6-6	TRBD1	-	TRBJ2-7	CASSYSYRGYEQYF	TGTGCCAGCAGTTACTCTTACAGGGGCTACGAGCAGTACTTC
TRBV2	-	-	TRBJ2-1	CASIGGARSNEPFF	TGTGCCAGCATAGGGGGGGCTAGATCGAATGAGCCCTTCTTC
TRBV6-1	TRBD1	-	TRBJ2-1	CASSEHRGLGNEQFF	TGTGCCAGCAGTGAACACAGGGGGCTTGGAAATGAGCAGTTCTTC
TRBV9	-	-	TRBJ1-2	CASSVGQGNYGYTF	TGTGCCAGCAGCGTAGGTCAGGGTAACTATGGCTACACCTTC
TRBV19	-	once	TRBJ2-1	CASSPIFVDRGWQFF	TGTGCCAGTAGTCCTATTTTCGTTGACCGAGGGTGGCAGTTCTTC
TRBV11-2	-	-	TRBJ2-3	CASSDSAEDTQYF	TGTGCCAGCAGCGACAGCGCAGAAGATACGCAGTATTTT
TRBV19	TRBD1	-	TRBJ2-2	CASSILGQGYTGELFF	TGTGCCAGTAGTATACTGGGACAGGGATACACCGGGGAGCTGTTTTTT
TRBV18	-	-	TRBJ1-2	CASSPQKDGGDYGYTF	TGTGCCAGCTCACCACAAAAGGACGGAGGGGACTATGGCTACACCTTC
TRBV19	TRBD1	-	TRBJ1-1	CASRSRGVNTEAFF	TGTGCCAGTAGATCCAGGGGGGTGAACACTGAAGCTTTCTTT
TRBV16	-	-	TRBJ2-7	CASSQSAGGTYEQYF	TGTGCCAGCAGCCAATCTGCAGGCGGAACCTACGAGCAGTACTTC
TRBV10-3	-	-	TRBJ1-4	CAISETKVGGGEKLFF	TGTGCCATCAGTGAGACTAAGGTGGGAGGAGGGGAAAAACTGTTTTTT
TRBV18	-	-	TRBJ1-1	CASSPQRGVGTEAFF	TGTGCCAGCTCACCACAGCGGGGGGTGGGCACTGAAGCTTTCTTT
TRBV5-4	TRBD1	-	TRBJ1-4	CASSSGQINEKLFF	TGTGCCAGCAGCTCGGGACAGATTAATGAAAAACTGTTTTTT
TRBV28	-	once	TRBJ1-5	CASSPGGGQGQPQHF	TGTGCCAGCAGCCCCGGCGGCGGTCAGGGTCAGCCCCAGCATTTT
TRBV10-1	TRBD2	once	TRBJ2-1	CASSGVAGGPSEQFF	TGCGCCAGCAGTGGGGTAGCGGGAGGGCCTAGTGAGCAGTTCTTC
TRBV7-7	TRBD2	-	TRBJ2-5	CASSLGTSGSGETQYF	TGTGCTAGCAGCTTAGGGACTAGCGGGAGCGGGGAGACCCAGTACTTC
TRBV28	TRBD2	once	TRBJ2-3	CASSRGASGDYFTDTQYF	TGTGCCAGCAGCCGAGGGGCTAGCGGGGACTACTTCACAGATACGCAGTATTTT
TRBV19	TRBD2	-	TRBJ2-1	CASSMGVAGDGEQFF	TGTGCCAGTAGTATGGGGGTAGCGGGAGACGGTGAGCAGTTCTTC
TRBV7-2	-	-	TRBJ2-7	CASSLVPSYEQYF	TGTGCCAGCAGCTTAGTGCCATCCTACGAGCAGTACTTC
TRBV4-1	-	-	TRBJ2-2	CASSLAGGELFF	TGCGCCAGCAGTCTAGCAGGCGGGGAGCTGTTTTTT